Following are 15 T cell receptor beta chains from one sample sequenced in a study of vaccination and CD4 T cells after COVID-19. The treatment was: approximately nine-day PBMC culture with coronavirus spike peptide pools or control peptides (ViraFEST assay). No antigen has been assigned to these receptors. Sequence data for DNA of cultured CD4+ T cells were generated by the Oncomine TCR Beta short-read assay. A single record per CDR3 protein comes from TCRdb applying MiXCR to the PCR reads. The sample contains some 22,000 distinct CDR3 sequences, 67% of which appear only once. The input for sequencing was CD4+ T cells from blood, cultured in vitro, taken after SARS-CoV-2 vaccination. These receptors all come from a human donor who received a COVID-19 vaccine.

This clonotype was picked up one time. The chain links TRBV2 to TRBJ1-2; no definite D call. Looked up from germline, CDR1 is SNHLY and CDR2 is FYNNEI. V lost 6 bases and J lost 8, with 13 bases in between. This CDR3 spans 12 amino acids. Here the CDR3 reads CASRVDRGGYTF. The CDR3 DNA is TGTGCCAGCAGAGTGGACCGCGGCGGCTACACCTTC.

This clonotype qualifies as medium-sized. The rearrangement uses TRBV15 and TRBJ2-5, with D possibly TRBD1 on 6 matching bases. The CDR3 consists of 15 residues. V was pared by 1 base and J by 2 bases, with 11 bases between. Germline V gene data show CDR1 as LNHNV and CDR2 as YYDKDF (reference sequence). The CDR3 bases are TGTGCCACCAGCAGAGCAGGGGCCCCGCAAGAGACCCAGTACTTC. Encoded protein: CATSRAGAPQETQYF. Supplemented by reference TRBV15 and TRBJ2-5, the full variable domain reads DAMVIQNPRYQVTQFGKPVTLSCSQTLNHNVMYWYQQKSSQAPKLLFHYYDKDFNNEADTPDNFQSRRPNTSFCFLDIRSPGLGDTAMYLCATSRAGAPQETQYFGPGTRLLVL.

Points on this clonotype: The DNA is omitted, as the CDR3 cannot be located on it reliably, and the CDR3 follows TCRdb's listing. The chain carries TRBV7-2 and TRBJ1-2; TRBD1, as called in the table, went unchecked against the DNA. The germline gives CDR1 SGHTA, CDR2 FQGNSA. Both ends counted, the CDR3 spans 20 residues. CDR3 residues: CASSFYICSARGGQGDGYTF.

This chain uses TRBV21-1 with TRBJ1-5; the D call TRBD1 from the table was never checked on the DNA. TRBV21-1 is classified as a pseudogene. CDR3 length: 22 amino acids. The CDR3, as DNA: TGTGCCAGGAAATGCGGGGGTTACAGGGGGCCTTCGAACATCGATAGCAATCAGCCCCAGCATTTT. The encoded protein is CARKCGGYRGPSNIDSNQPQHF.

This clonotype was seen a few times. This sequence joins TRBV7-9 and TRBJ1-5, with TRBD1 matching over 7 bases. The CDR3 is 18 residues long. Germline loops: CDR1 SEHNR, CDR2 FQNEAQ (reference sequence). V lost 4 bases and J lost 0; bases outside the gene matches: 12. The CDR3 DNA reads TGTGCCAGCAGCTCGACTGATCCGACAGGGAATAGCAATCAGCCCCAGCATTTT. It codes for CASSSTDPTGNSNQPQHF.

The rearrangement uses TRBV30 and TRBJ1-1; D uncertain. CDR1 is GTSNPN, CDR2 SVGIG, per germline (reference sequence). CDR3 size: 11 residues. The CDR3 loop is CGSTHDTEAFF. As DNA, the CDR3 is TGTGGGTCCACCCACGACACTGAAGCTTTCTTT.

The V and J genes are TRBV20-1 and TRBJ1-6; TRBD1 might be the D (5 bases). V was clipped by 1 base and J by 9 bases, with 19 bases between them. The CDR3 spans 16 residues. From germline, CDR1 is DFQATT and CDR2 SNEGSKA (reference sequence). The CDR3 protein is CSARGRQGRGGSPLHF. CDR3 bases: TGCAGTGCTAGAGGCCGTCAGGGCCGGGGGGGTTCACCCCTCCACTTT.

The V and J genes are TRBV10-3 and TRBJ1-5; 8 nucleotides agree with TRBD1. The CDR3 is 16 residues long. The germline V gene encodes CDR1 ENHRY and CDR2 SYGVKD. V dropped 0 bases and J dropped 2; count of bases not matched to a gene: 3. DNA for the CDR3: TGTGCCATCAGTGAGTCCAGGGGGCGCGGCAATCAGCCCCAGCATTTT. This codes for CAISESRGRGNQPQHF.

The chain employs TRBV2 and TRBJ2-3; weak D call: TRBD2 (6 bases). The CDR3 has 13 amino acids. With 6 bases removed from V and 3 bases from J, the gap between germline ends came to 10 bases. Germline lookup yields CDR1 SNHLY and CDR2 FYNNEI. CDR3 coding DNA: TGTGCCAGCAGCCTGGACTATACAGATACGCAGTATTTT. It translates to CASSLDYTDTQYF.

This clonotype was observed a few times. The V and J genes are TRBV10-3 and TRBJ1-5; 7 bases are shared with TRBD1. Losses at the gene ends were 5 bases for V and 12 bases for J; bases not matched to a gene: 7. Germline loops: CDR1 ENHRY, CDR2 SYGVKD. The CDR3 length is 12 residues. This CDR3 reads CAISTDRDHQHF. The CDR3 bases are TGTGCCATCAGTACCGACAGGGATCACCAGCATTTT.

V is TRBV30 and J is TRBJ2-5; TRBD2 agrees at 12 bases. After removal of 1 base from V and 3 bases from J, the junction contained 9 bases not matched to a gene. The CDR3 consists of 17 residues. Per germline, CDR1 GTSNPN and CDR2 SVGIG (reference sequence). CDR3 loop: CAWSEMGTSGGKETQYF. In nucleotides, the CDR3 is TGTGCCTGGAGTGAGATGGGAACTAGCGGGGGGAAAGAGACCCAGTACTTC.

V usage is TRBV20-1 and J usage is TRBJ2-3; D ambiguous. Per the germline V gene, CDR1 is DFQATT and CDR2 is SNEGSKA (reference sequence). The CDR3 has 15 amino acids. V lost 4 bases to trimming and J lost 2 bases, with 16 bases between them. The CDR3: CSATTVLENTDTQYF. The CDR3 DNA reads TGCAGTGCTACCACCGTGCTGGAGAACACAGATACGCAGTATTTT.

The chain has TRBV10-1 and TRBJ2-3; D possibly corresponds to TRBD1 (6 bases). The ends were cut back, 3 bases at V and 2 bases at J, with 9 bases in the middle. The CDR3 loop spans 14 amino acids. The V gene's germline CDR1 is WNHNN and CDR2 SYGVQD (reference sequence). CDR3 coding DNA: TGCGCCAGCAGTGACAGGGGATTCACAGATACGCAGTATTTT. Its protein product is CASSDRGFTDTQYF.

The CDR3 nucleotides read TGTGCCAGCAGTGGGACAGGGAAGGAGACCCAGTACTTC. It codes for CASSGTGKETQYF. The chain is built from TRBV2 and TRBJ2-5, with 8 bases matching TRBD1. J lost 5 bases, V lost 4 bases, and 3 bases had no gene match. Germline CDR1 SNHLY, CDR2 FYNNEI. CDR3 length: 13 residues.

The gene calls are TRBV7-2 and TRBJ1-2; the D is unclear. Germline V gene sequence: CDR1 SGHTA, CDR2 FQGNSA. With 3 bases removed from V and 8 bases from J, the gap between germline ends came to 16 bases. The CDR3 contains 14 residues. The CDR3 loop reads CASSFRPNSGGYTF. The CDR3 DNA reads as TGTGCCAGCAGCTTTCGACCAAATAGTGGCGGCTACACCTTC.